One and the same sample provided the 7 T cell receptor beta chains below, sequenced in a study of cytomegalovirus exposure and HLA in healthy donors. Primers included in the PCR were 60 Vbeta and 13 Jbeta primers. The data were produced by immunoSEQ multiplex PCR, yet TCRdb's version contains in-frame clones alone and is incomplete. The repertoire has some 100,000 clones, approximately 81% of them found once; the top ten carry approximately 4.2%. Input material: PBMCs. Source of these receptors: a female donor in good health and CMV-seropositive.

This rearrangement joins TRBV7-6 to TRBJ2-7; D remains unclear. There are 14 residues in the CDR3. V lost 5 bases and J 2 bases, leaving 13 bases between the germline ends. CDR1 and CDR2 from the germline V gene are SGHVS and FNYEAQ. For the CDR3, the DNA is TGTGCCAGCAGCCCTAGAGGCGATACCTACGAGCAGTACTTC. Translated: CASSPRGDTYEQYF. Using reference TRBV7-6 and TRBJ2-7 for the parts outside the CDR3, the full variable domain is GAGVSQSPRYKVTKRGQDVALRCDPISGHVSLYWYRQALGQGPEFLTYFNYEAQQDKSGLPNDRFSAERPEGSISTLTIQRTEQRDSAMYRCASSPRGDTYEQYFGPGTRLTVT.

The CDR3: CASGQGLLNTEAFF. The CDR3 coding sequence is TGTGCCAGCGGACAGGGGTTATTGAACACTGAAGCTTTCTTT. The chain combines TRBV6-5 with TRBJ1-1; 9 positions agree with TRBD1. The CDR3 runs to 14 residues. Trimming took 8 bases from V and 0 from J; bases not matched to a gene: 4. Germline values: CDR1 MNHEY, CDR2 SVGAGI.

The J gene is TRBJ1-6, the V gene TRBV30; D remains unclear. This CDR3 comprises 12 residues. V shed 3 bases and J shed 4 bases, with 4 bases lying between them. Germline V gene sequence: CDR1 GTSNPN, CDR2 SVGIG (reference sequence). The CDR3 DNA sequence: TGTGCCTGGAGGAGTTATAATTCACCCCTCCACTTT. Translation gives CAWRSYNSPLHF.

The chain couples TRBV5-1 to TRBJ1-1; no firm D call. Germline CDR1 is SGHRS and CDR2 is YFSETQ. The CDR3 totals 14 residues. The V end lost 4 bases, the J end lost 2 bases, and 12 bases lay between the germline ends. In nucleotides, the CDR3 is TGCGCCAGCAGCCGGTCAACGGGAAACACTGAAGCTTTCTTT. Translating gives CASSRSTGNTEAFF.

The V gene is TRBV7-9, the J gene TRBJ1-6; D is uncertain. Germline CDR1 SEHNR, CDR2 FQNEAQ (reference sequence). The CDR3 is made up of 14 amino acids. Trimming shortened V by 3 bases and J by 5 bases, and 8 bases separated the two germline ends. The CDR3 coding sequence is TGTGCCAGCAGCTTTTCGGGGAATAATTCACCCCTCCACTTT. Its translation is CASSFSGNNSPLHF.

The chain employs TRBV10-2 and TRBJ2-7; 8 bases match TRBD2. The germline CDR1 and CDR2 sequences are WSHSY and SAAADI. V trimming: 7 bases; J trimming: 2 bases; junction bases outside the gene matches: 7. The CDR3 loop spans 14 amino acids. CDR3 DNA: TGCGCCAGCAATGACGGGGGGGCTGCCTACGAGCAGTACTTC. As protein: CASNDGGAAYEQYF.

The chain uses TRBV19 and TRBJ2-7, with D perhaps matching TRBD1 (6 bases). V lost 5 bases and J lost 7, with 21 bases in between. The CDR3 has 15 amino acids. Germline assignment: CDR1 LNHDA and CDR2 SQIVND (reference sequence). CDR3 nucleotide sequence: TGTGCCAGTAGTTTCGGGACACAGCTCTTGGGAGAGCAGTACTTC. Its protein is CASSFGTQLLGEQYF.